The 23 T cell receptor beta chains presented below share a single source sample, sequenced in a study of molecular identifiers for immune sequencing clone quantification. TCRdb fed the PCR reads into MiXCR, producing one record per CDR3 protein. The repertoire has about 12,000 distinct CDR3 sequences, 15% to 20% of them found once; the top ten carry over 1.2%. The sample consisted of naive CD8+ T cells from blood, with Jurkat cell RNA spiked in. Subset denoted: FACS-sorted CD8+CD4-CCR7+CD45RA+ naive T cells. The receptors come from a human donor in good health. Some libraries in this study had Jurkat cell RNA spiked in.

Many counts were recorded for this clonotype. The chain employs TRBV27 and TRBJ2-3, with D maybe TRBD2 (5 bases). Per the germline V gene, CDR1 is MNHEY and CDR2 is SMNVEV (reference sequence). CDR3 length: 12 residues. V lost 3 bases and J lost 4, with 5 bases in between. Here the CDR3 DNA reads TGTGCCAGCAGTTTTAGCGCAGATACGCAGTATTTT. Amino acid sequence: CASSFSADTQYF.

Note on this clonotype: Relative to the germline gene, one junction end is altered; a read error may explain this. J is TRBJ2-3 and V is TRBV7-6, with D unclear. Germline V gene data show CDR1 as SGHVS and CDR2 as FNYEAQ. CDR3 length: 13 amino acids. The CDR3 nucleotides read TGTGTCAGCAGCTTAGATGTCACAGATACGCAGTATTTT. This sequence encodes CVSSLDVTDTQYF.

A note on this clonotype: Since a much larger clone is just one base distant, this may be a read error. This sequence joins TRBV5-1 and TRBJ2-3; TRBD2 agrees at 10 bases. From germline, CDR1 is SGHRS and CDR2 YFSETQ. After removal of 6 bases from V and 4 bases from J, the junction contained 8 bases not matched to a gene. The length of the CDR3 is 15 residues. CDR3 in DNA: TGCGCCAGCACATTACCTGGGACTAGCGCAGATACGCAGTATTTT. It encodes CASTLPGTSADTQYF.

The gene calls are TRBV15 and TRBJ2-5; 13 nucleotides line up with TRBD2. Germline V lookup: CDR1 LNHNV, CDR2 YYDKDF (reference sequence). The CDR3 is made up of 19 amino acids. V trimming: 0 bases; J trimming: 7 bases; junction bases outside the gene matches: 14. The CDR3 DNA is TGTGCCACCAGCAGAGAAGGACTAGCGGGAGCGGGTTTTTTTGGGACCCAGTACTTC. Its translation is CATSREGLAGAGFFGTQYF.

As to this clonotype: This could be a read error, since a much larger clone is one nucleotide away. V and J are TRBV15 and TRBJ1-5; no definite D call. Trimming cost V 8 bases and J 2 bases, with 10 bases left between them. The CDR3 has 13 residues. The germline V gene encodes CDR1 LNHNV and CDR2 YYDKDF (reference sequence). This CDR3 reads CATGEGGNQPQHF. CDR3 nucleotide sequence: TGTGCCACCGGAGAAGGCGGCAATCAGCCCCAGCATTTT.

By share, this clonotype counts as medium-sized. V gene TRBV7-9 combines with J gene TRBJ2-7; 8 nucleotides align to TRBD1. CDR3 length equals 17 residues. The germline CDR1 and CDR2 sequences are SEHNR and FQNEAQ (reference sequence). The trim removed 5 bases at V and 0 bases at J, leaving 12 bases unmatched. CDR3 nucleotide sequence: TGTGCCAGCAGCGGAGTTGGCCGGGACAGGATCTCCTACGAGCAGTACTTC. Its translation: CASSGVGRDRISYEQYF.

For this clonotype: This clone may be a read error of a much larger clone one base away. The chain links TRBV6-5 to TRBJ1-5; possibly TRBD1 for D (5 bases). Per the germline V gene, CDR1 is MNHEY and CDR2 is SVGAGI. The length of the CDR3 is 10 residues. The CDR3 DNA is TGTGCCAGTGGGGCTCAGCCCCGGCATTTT. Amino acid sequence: CASGAQPRHF.

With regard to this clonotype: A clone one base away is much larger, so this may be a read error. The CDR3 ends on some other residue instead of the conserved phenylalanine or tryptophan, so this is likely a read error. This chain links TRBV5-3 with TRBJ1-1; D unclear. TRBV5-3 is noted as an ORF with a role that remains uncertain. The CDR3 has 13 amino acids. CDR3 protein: CASSFKVGRGAFI. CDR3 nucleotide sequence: TGTGCCAGCAGCTTCAAAGTAGGGCGGGGAGCTTTCATT.

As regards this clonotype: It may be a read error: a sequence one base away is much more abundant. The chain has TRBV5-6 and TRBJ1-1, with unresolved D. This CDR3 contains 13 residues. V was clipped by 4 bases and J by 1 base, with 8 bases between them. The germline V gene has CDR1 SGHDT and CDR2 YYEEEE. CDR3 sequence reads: CASSATENTEAFF. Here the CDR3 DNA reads TGTGCCAGCAGCGCAACGGAGAACACTGAAGCTTTCTTT.

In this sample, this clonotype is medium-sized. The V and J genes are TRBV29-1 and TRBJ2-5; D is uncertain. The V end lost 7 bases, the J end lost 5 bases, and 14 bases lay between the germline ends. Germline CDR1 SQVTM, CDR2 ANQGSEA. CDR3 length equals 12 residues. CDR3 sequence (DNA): TGCAGCGGCTTGGTAGACGCGGAGACCCAGTACTTC. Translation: CSGLVDAETQYF.

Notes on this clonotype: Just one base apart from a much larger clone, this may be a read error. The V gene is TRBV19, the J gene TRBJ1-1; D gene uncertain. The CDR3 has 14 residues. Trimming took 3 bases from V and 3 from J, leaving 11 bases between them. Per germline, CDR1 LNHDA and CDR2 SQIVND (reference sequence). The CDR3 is CASSIGLMDTEAFF. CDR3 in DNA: TGTGCCAGTAGTATCGGTCTAATGGACACTGAAGCTTTCTTT. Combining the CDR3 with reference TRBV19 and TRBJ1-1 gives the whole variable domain DGGITQSPKYLFRKEGQNVTLSCEQNLNHDAMYWYRQDPGQGLRLIYYSQIVNDFQKGDIAEGYSVSREKKESFPLTVTSAQKNPTAFYLCASSIGLMDTEAFFGQGTRLTVV.

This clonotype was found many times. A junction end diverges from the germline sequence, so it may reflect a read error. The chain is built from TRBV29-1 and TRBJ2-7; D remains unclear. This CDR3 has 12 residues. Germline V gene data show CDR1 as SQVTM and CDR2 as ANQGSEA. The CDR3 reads CSVDSGGYEHYF. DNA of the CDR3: TGCAGCGTTGATAGTGGCGGCTACGAGCACTACTTC.

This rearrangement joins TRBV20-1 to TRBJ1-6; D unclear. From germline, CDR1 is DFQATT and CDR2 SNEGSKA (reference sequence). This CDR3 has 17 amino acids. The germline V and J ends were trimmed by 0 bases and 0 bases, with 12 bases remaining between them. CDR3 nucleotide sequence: TGCAGTGCTAGAGAAGACCGGGCCAGCTCCTATAATTCACCCCTCCACTTT. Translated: CSAREDRASSYNSPLHF.

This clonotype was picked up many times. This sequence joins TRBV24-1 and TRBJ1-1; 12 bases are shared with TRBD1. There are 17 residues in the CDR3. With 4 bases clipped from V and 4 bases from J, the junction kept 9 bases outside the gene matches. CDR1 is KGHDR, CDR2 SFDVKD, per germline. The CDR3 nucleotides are TGTGCCACCAGTGAGACTCCGGGACAGGGGGCGAGCACTGAAGCTTTCTTT. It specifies CATSETPGQGASTEAFF.

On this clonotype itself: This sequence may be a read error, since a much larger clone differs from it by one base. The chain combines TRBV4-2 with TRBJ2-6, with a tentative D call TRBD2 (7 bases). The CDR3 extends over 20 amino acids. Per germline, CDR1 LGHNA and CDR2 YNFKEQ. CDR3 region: CASSQDKVRAGADGANILTF. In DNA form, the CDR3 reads TGTGCCAGCAGCCAAGATAAGGTTCGGGCGGGGGCAGACGGGGCCAACATCCTGACTTTC.

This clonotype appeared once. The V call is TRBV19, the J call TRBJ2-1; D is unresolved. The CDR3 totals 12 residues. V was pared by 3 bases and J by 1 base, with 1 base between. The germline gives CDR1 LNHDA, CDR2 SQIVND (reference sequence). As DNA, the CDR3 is TGTGCCAGTAGTATTTCCTACAATGAGCAGTTCTTC. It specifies CASSISYNEQFF.

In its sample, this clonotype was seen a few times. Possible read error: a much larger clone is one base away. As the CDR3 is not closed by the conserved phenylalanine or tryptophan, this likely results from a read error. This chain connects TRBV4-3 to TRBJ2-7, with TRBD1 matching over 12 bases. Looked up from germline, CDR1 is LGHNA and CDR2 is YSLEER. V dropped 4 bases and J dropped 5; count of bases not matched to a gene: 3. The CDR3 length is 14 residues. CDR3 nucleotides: TGCGCCAGCAGCCCAGGGACAGGGGGCCACGAGCAGTACCTC. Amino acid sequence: CASSPGTGGHEQYL.

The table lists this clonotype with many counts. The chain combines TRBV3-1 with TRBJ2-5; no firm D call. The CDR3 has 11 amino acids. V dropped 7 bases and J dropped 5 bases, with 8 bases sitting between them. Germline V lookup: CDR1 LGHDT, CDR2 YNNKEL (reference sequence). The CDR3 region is CASNRGETQYF. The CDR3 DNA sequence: TGTGCCAGCAACAGAGGTGAGACCCAGTACTTC.

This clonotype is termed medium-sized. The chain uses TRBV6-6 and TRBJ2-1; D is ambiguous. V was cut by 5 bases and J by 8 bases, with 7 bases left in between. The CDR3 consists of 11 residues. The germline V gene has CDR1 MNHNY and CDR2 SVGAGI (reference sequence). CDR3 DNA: TGTGCCAGCAGTCGACCGGATGAGCAGTTCTTC. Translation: CASSRPDEQFF.

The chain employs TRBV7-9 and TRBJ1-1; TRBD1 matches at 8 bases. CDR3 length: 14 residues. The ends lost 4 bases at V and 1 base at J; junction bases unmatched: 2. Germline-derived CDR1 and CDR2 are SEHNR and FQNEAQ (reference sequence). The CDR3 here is CASSSTGGNTEAFF. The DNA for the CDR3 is TGTGCCAGCAGCTCAACAGGGGGGAACACTGAAGCTTTCTTT.

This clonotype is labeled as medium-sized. Here the CDR3 reads CASSQEQDHYNEQFF. The CDR3 coding sequence is TGTGCCAGCAGCCAAGAACAGGACCACTACAATGAGCAGTTCTTC. The genes are TRBV4-2 and TRBJ2-1; perhaps TRBD1 as D (5 bases). Germline V gene data show CDR1 as LGHNA and CDR2 as YNFKEQ. The CDR3 sequence is 15 residues long. The germline V and J ends were trimmed by 0 bases and 3 bases, with 9 bases remaining between them.

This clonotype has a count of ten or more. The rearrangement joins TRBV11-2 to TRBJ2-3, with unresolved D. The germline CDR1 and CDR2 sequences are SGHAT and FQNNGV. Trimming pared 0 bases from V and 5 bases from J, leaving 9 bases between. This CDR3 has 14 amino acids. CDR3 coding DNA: TGTGCCAGCAGCTTAGATCTAGTTCTAGATACGCAGTATTTT. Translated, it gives CASSLDLVLDTQYF.

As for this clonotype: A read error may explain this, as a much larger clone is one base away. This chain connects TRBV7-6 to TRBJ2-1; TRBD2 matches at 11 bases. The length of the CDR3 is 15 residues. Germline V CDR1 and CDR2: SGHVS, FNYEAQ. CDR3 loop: CASSLVAGGVNKQFF. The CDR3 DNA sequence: TGTGCCAGCAGCTTAGTAGCGGGAGGGGTCAATAAGCAGTTCTTC. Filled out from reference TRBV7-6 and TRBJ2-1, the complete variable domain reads GAGVSQSPRYKVTKRGQDVALRCDPISGHVSLYWYRQALGQGPEFLTYFNYEAQQDKSGLPNDRFSAERPEGSISTLTIQRTEQRDSAMYRCASSLVAGGVNKQFFGPGTRLTVL.